A selection of T cell receptor beta chains follows, all from one sample in a study of CD8+ T cells in alopecia areata. The protocol was immunoSEQ multiplex PCR, while the TCRdb copy is restricted to in-frame clones and leaves out a portion. This table holds 120,000 to 150,000 clones, 82% found once. Here the sequenced sample was CD8+ T cells sorted from blood, taken at week 4, from a patient treated with tofacitinib. Receptors originate from a human donor with alopecia areata. The CDR3 runs from the conserved cysteine through the conserved F or W.

v_call cdr3_aa
TRBV15 CATSRDGRDWHQPQHF
TRBV29-1 CSAATGLWVNTEAFF
TRBV19 CAVLFDEIYNEQFF
TRBV7-8 CASSLGQGFGNTIYF
TRBV27 CASSFPDRNEQFF
TRBV15 CATRTGASYEQYF
TRBV15 CATNLGQGHQPQHF
TRBV5-1 CASQGPTEAFF
TRBV29-1 CSATAGGEKLFF
TRBV15 CATSLEIPTSFKTNEQFF
TRBV5-1 CASSFLQGRAGELFF
TRBV27 CASSRGVPTEAFF
TRBV19 CASSPRTGRADTQYF
TRBV2 CASSPPGLAYEQYF
TRBV7-9 CASSSGDSPGANVLTF
TRBV9 CASSVEPPGRGETQYF
TRBV6-5 CASTYPPGQGEAFF
TRBV19 CASSIGLAGETQYF
TRBV7-6 CASSLAPLGAYNEQFF
TRBV10-3 CAISGGGRSGHPETQYF
TRBV4-1 CASSLTRTGKDGEQYF
TRBV6-6 CASSYSTQGSDEKLFF
TRBV28 CQKANRDRVLYEQYF
TRBV4-2 CASSLGYEYGEQFF
TRBV7-8 CASSLVLYNEQFF
TRBV29-1 CSVLSAESREQFF
TRBV13 CASSLGRLEQYF
TRBV11-2 CASSPGTGELFF
TRBV30 CAWSVSGGAGDTQYF
TRBV27 CASSPRDRVGETQYF
TRBV29-1 CSVAGGTAEQYF
TRBV4-1 CASSQVGLRSTHEQFF
TRBV29-1 CSVERSDRSLEQYF
TRBV7-9 CASSLASGLYEQYF
TRBV6-5 CASSYGTGPDYGYTF
TRBV5-5 CASSRFGQGQETQYF
TRBV10-3 CATKGLSNTGELFF
TRBV6-5 CASSRIPGHTQYF
TRBV4-3 CASSHGTGVLNEQYF
TRBV10-3 CAITEEAAPYEQYF
TRBV11-2 CASSLGPGDRRDTEAFF
TRBV6-1 CASSEEEGSGYEQYF
TRBV29-1 CSVPQKTGELFF
TRBV29-1 CSVVGALTYEQYF
TRBV27 CASTRQGYNEQFF
TRBV5-6 CASSLQIYNEQFF
TRBV6-5 CASSYSKAGNTGELFF
TRBV4-2 CASSQEGRFIGTGELFF
TRBV6-5 CASSSLAGEQFF